This passage covers 15 T cell receptor beta chains from one sample sequenced in a study of T cells after yellow fever vaccination. Each CDR3 protein is one row after TCRdb ran MiXCR on the 5' RACE reads. This sample has about 320,000 distinct CDR3 sequences, with under 15% found just once. The sample here was CD4+ T cells sorted from PBMCs, taken 15 days after the yellow fever booster vaccination. All receptors derive from a man aged 18 to 30 who received the YFV17D yellow fever vaccine.

In nucleotides, the CDR3 is TGTGCCAGCAGCGTAGTGCCGGGACAGAATTCACCCCTCCACTTT. Translating gives CASSVVPGQNSPLHF. The genes are TRBV2 and TRBJ1-6, with 7 bases fitting TRBD1. The germline V gene encodes CDR1 SNHLY and CDR2 FYNNEI. The CDR3 has 15 amino acids. Losses at the gene ends were 6 bases for V and 7 bases for J; bases not matched to a gene: 9. The full variable domain, completed using reference TRBV2 and TRBJ1-6, is EPEVTQTPSHQVTQMGQEVILRCVPISNHLYFYWYRQILGQKVEFLVSFYNNEISEKSEIFDDQFSVERPDGSNFTLKIRSTKLEDSAMYFCASSVVPGQNSPLHFGNGTRLTVT.

The chain carries TRBV20-1 and TRBJ1-1, with a tentative D call TRBD1 (6 bases). This CDR3 is 16 amino acids long. Trimming stripped 2 bases from V and 0 bases from J, with 16 bases between. Germline V CDR1 and CDR2: DFQATT, SNEGSKA (reference sequence). CDR3 coding DNA: TGCAGTGCTAGAAGACTGACAGGTTCCATGAACACTGAAGCTTTCTTT. Its translation: CSARRLTGSMNTEAFF.

With regard to this clonotype: The junction departs from germline at one end; a sequencing error may be responsible. CDR3: CASSPQTGDTEACF. DNA of the CDR3: TGTGCCAGCAGCCCCCAGACAGGTGATACTGAAGCTTGCTTT. The rearrangement joins TRBV7-9 to TRBJ1-1, with TRBD1 as a possible D gene (6 bases). Germline-derived CDR1 and CDR2 are SEHNR and FQNEAQ (reference sequence). The CDR3 loop spans 14 amino acids.

This chain uses TRBV29-1 with TRBJ1-2; D possibly corresponds to TRBD1 (6 bases). The V end was cut by 3 bases, the J end by 2 bases, with 13 bases between. Germline assignment: CDR1 SQVTM and CDR2 ANQGSEA. The CDR3 covers 14 residues. The CDR3 DNA reads as TGCAGCGTTGAGGGCCCCACAGGGAACTATGGCTACACCTTC. Translating gives CSVEGPTGNYGYTF.

This clonotype was recorded once. The rearrangement uses TRBV19 and TRBJ2-5; D could derive from TRBD1 or TRBD2 (6 bases each). The V and J ends lost 7 bases and 4 bases respectively, with 19 bases between them. Germline CDR1 LNHDA, CDR2 SQIVND (reference sequence). CDR3 length equals 15 residues. CDR3 sequence: CASTPGAISRETQYF. The CDR3 nucleotides are TGTGCCAGTACCCCGGGGGCGATCTCAAGAGAGACCCAGTACTTC.

This clonotype was observed a few times. V and J are TRBV21-1 and TRBJ1-1; the D call of TRBD1 is as the table states it, not checked on the DNA. TRBV21-1 is classified as a pseudogene. CDR3 size: 15 residues. The CDR3 here is CATLLEDIENTEAFF. In nucleotides, the CDR3 is TGTGCCACCCTACTTGAGGACATCGAGAACACTGAAGCTTTCTTT.

The gene calls are TRBV5-1 and TRBJ1-5; possibly TRBD1 for D (5 bases). Trimming left V 5 bases short and J 1 base short, with 10 bases between. The germline V gene has CDR1 SGHRS and CDR2 YFSETQ. The CDR3 consists of 14 residues. The CDR3 loop reads CASRPGLSNQPQHF. DNA of the CDR3: TGCGCCAGCAGGCCAGGGCTGAGCAATCAGCCCCAGCATTTT. Combining the CDR3 with reference TRBV5-1 and TRBJ1-5 gives the whole variable domain KAGVTQTPRYLIKTRGQQVTLSCSPISGHRSVSWYQQTPGQGLQFLFEYFSETQRNKGNFPGRFSGRQFSNSRSEMNVSTLELGDSALYLCASRPGLSNQPQHFGDGTRLSIL.

There are many counts of this clonotype. This chain links TRBV5-1 with TRBJ2-3; 12 bases are shared with TRBD2. This CDR3 contains 16 residues. Germline V gives CDR1 SGHRS, CDR2 YFSETQ. V lost 1 base, J lost 10 bases, and 10 bases stayed unmatched. The CDR3 here is CASSLTSLAGGLPQYF. CDR3 DNA: TGCGCCAGCAGCTTGACGTCTCTAGCGGGGGGGCTTCCGCAGTATTTT.

In its sample, this clonotype was seen a few times. The chain uses TRBV5-1 and TRBJ2-5, with D perhaps TRBD2 (7 bases). Between the trimmed V and J ends, which lost 3 bases and 4 bases, there was a span of 16 bases. This CDR3 contains 15 residues. The V gene's germline CDR1 is SGHRS and CDR2 YFSETQ. This chain's CDR3 is CASSSQAGATETQYF. For the CDR3, the DNA is TGCGCCAGCAGCTCTCAGGCGGGGGCCACAGAGACCCAGTACTTC.

This clonotype was found many times. The chain combines TRBV5-1 with TRBJ2-1; tentatively, D is TRBD2 (5 bases). Trimming took 0 bases from V and 6 from J, leaving 7 bases between them. The germline CDR1 and CDR2 sequences are SGHRS and YFSETQ. This CDR3 comprises 13 residues. Here the CDR3 DNA reads TGCGCCAGCAGCTTGGGGACTGTCAATGAGCAGTTCTTC. Encoded protein: CASSLGTVNEQFF.

The gene calls are TRBV5-1 and TRBJ1-6; D may be TRBD1 (5 bases). Trimming shortened V by 0 bases and J by 6 bases, and 13 bases separated the two germline ends. This CDR3 is 16 amino acids long. Germline CDR1 and CDR2: SGHRS and YFSETQ. CDR3 nucleotides: TGCGCCAGCAGCTTGGATCCAGGGAGGCGTAATTCACCCCTCCACTTT. The encoded protein is CASSLDPGRRNSPLHF.

The chain carries TRBV19 and TRBJ1-1; D is unresolved. This CDR3 has 12 residues. The ends were cut back, 7 bases at V and 0 bases at J, with 6 bases in the middle. The germline gives CDR1 LNHDA, CDR2 SQIVND (reference sequence). The CDR3 DNA reads as TGTGCCAGTACGAGGATGAACACTGAAGCTTTCTTT. This gives the protein CASTRMNTEAFF.

The chain has TRBV20-1 and TRBJ1-4; D call uncertain. V gave up 5 bases and J gave up 5 bases, with 15 bases separating them. The V gene's germline CDR1 is DFQATT and CDR2 SNEGSKA (reference sequence). The CDR3 extends over 14 amino acids. DNA of the CDR3: TGCAGTGCTCCGCCCCTTTACGGGAATGAAAAACTGTTTTTT. This codes for CSAPPLYGNEKLFF.

This chain uses TRBV5-1 with TRBJ2-7; unclear D gene. V gave up 9 bases and J gave up 5 bases, with 9 bases separating them. CDR1 is SGHRS and CDR2 is YFSETQ in the germline V gene. This CDR3 is 10 amino acids long. As DNA, the CDR3 is TGCGCCATCCTTCGGGACGAGCAGTACGTC. It codes for CAILRDEQYV.

The gene calls are TRBV12-3 or TRBV12-4 and TRBJ1-1; D may be TRBD1 (6 bases). The CDR3 is 14 amino acids. V was clipped by 4 bases and J by 1 base, with 10 bases between them. The CDR3 sequence: CASSWGGANTEAFF. The CDR3 DNA follows: TGTGCCAGCAGTTGGGGGGGCGCGAACACTGAAGCTTTCTTT.